Below are 3 T cell receptor beta chains sequenced from a single sample in a study of molecular identifiers for immune sequencing clone quantification. TCRdb processed the PCR reads anew with MiXCR; each CDR3 protein has one entry. The repertoire includes about 640,000 distinct CDR3 sequences, about 20% of them detected once, and approximately 0.9% sits in the top ten. Sequenced material: naive CD8+ T cells from blood, with Jurkat cell RNA spiked in. Subset given: FACS-sorted CD8+CD4-CCR7+CD45RA+ naive T cells. These receptors were taken from a human donor in good health. Some libraries in this study had Jurkat cell RNA spiked in.

This clonotype came up many times. The rearrangement uses TRBV5-6 and TRBJ1-3; 7 nucleotides agree with TRBD1. The germline V gene encodes CDR1 SGHDT and CDR2 YYEEEE. CDR3 length: 17 amino acids. Germline trimming cut 4 bases from V and 4 bases from J; bases unmatched to any gene: 14. The CDR3, as DNA: TGTGCCAGCAGCCTGGACAGGTCTGCAATAATCGGAAACACCATATATTTT. Amino acids: CASSLDRSAIIGNTIYF.

This clonotype was seen a single time. One junction end does not reproduce the germline sequence, and a read error may be involved. The V call is TRBV11-2, the J call TRBJ2-3; the match to TRBD2 covers 8 bases. The CDR3 is 14 residues long. Germline V gives CDR1 SGHAT, CDR2 FQNNGV. The CDR3 spells CASSLSGGTDTQCF. The CDR3 coding sequence is TGTGCCAGCAGCTTAAGCGGGGGAACAGATACGCAGTGTTTT.

At least ten counts were recorded for this clonotype. The chain links TRBV13 to TRBJ2-7; D tentatively fits TRBD1 or TRBD2 (5 bases each). Germline CDR1 and CDR2: PRHDT and FYEKMQ (reference sequence). The V end was cut by 4 bases, the J end by 4 bases, with 17 bases between. The CDR3 consists of 15 residues. The CDR3 bases are TGTGCCAGCAGCTATAATCAGAGGGGTCTGTACGAGCAGTACTTC. Translation: CASSYNQRGLYEQYF.